This T cell receptor (beta chain) was obtained from a study of T-cell memory formation after mild COVID-19. Overall study results and limits: Contracting clones from day 15 to 85 showed balanced CD4/CD8; later expanders favored CD4+. CD4+ contracting clones were found mainly in CM and EM, and CD8+ ones in EMRA. Pre-infection memory carried some responding clones, suggesting that cross-reactive memory joined.

There are 15 residues in the CDR3. Trimming shortened V by 5 bases and J by 8 bases, and 19 bases separated the two germline ends. For this clonotype: The antigen is unknown.

TCRdb re-derived calls from the 5' RACE reads in MiXCR, one entry per CDR3 protein. This table holds approximately 580,000 distinct CDR3 sequences, around 20% found once. This sequence was found in an adult woman who had mild COVID-19 (a few samples of this study predate the infection). Cell type and time point are not known. The material sequenced was PBMCs or a T cell subset sorted from them (not recorded which). The genes are TRBV12-3 or TRBV12-4 and TRBJ2-4; TRBD2 is a possible D gene (5 bases). For the CDR3, the DNA is TGTGCCAGCAGTCATTCTCCGTCGAAGGAGGACATTCAGTACTTC. The encoded protein is CASSHSPSKEDIQYF.